The clone carrying this TCR beta chain has a count of ten or more. Trimming stripped 7 bases from V and 8 bases from J, with 12 bases between. The length of the CDR3 is 11 residues. Per germline, CDR1 DFQATT and CDR2 SNEGSKA (reference sequence). This entry comes from a study of blood T cell repertoires in COVID-19. Study as a whole: Samples came from the United States, Italy and Spain, spanning acute and convalescent COVID-19.

Only in-frame clones appear in the TCRdb table, and some are missing; sequencing was by immunoSEQ multiplex PCR. The sample holds roughly 290,000 clones; roughly 86% are singletons and the top ten take approximately 7.8%. The specimen sequenced was peripheral blood. The receptor was derived from a woman between 45 and 60 years old who had recovered from COVID-19. The chain is built from TRBV20-1 and TRBJ2-1; D gene uncertain. CDR3 DNA sequence: TGCAGTGTTCTAGTAGGCCATGAGCAGTTCTTC. The encoded protein is CSVLVGHEQFF.